This T cell receptor beta chain emerged from a study of T-cell memory formation after mild COVID-19. Study-level findings and limits: Shrinking CD4+ clones were chiefly CM and EM; CD8+ ones were chiefly EMRA. There were some responding clones in pre-infection memory, which suggested that cross-reactive memory had joined.

One entry per CDR3 protein results from TCRdb running MiXCR on the 5' RACE reads. The sample shows about 13,000 distinct CDR3 sequences, about a sixth of them seen only once. The CDR3 has 16 amino acids. Between the trimmed V and J ends, which lost 0 bases and 3 bases, there was a span of 12 bases. The V gene's germline CDR1 is SGHRS and CDR2 YFSETQ. By sample fraction, this clonotype is large. Its antigen remains unidentified. The chain has TRBV5-1 and TRBJ2-2; D unresolved. The source is a man aged 18 to 30 who had mild COVID-19 (a few samples of this study predate the infection). Cell type and time point are not known. Specimen: PBMCs or a T cell subset sorted from them (not recorded which). The CDR3 coding sequence is TGCGCCAGCAGCTTGGCGGTTGGAGCCTACACCGGGGAGCTGTTTTTT. Translated: CASSLAVGAYTGELFF.